A single sample is the source of the 8 T cell receptor beta chains below, sequenced in a study of shared clonotypes between healthy human individuals. Only in-frame clones appear in the TCRdb table, and some are missing; sequencing was by immunoSEQ multiplex PCR. The table has 1 million to 1.2 million clones, 70% to 85% seen once. Sample: memory CD4+ T cells from PBMCs. The sample's subset: CD45RA-negative fraction. These receptors were taken from a young man in good health. Some clones in this sample may be carry-over from other donors' samples.

This clone came up a few times. The V and J genes are TRBV5-8 and TRBJ2-5; TRBD2 matches 8 bases. CDR1 is SGHTS and CDR2 is YDEGEE in the germline V gene. Trimming removed 4 bases from V and 4 bases from J; junction bases left unmatched: 3. The CDR3 is 13 amino acids. The CDR3 sequence is CASSRSGTETQYF. The CDR3 DNA follows: TGTGCCAGCAGCCGTAGCGGGACAGAGACCCAGTACTTC.

Details on this clone: Other DNA sequences of this sample code for an identical CDR3. The rearrangement joins TRBV2 to TRBJ2-2; TRBD1 is a possible D gene (5 bases). Trimming stripped 1 base from V and 7 bases from J, with 7 bases between. The CDR3 is 13 amino acids. CDR1 SNHLY and CDR2 FYNNEI come from the germline V gene. CDR3 residues: CASSEGGSGELFF. For the CDR3, the DNA is TGTGCCAGCAGTGAAGGGGGCAGCGGGGAGCTGTTTTTT.

In this sample, this clone turned up once. The chain is built from TRBV28 and TRBJ2-7; D uncertain. This CDR3 spans 12 amino acids. With 6 bases removed from V and 0 bases from J, the gap between germline ends came to 6 bases. The V gene's germline CDR1 is MDHEN and CDR2 SYDVKM. CDR3 sequence reads: CASRQTSYEQYF. The CDR3, as DNA: TGTGCCAGCAGACAGACCTCCTACGAGCAGTACTTC.

CDR3 DNA sequence: TGTGCCAGCAGCTTGGGTGGAATCAGAAACACTGAAGCTTTCTTT. Translated, it gives CASSLGGIRNTEAFF. This sequence joins TRBV7-2 and TRBJ1-1, with unresolved D. Germline V gene data show CDR1 as SGHTA and CDR2 as FQGNSA. Trimming cost V 3 bases and J 2 bases, with 13 bases left between them. The CDR3 contains 15 residues.

V is TRBV5-1 and J is TRBJ1-3; no firm D call. V dropped 2 bases and J dropped 0 bases, with 12 bases sitting between them. The length of the CDR3 is 16 residues. Germline V CDR1 and CDR2: SGHRS, YFSETQ. CDR3: CASSFGVGFSGNTIYF. The DNA of the CDR3 is TGCGCCAGCAGCTTCGGGGTGGGATTCTCTGGAAACACCATATATTTT.

The CDR3 bases are TGTGCCAGCAGCCCGGGACAGCCTCTGCCCTCCTATGGCTACACCTTC. Its protein product is CASSPGQPLPSYGYTF. The J gene is TRBJ1-2, the V gene TRBV9; 7 bases line up with TRBD1. V trimming: 4 bases; J trimming: 4 bases; junction bases outside the gene matches: 13. Per the germline V gene, CDR1 is SGDLS and CDR2 is YYNGEE. The CDR3 has 16 amino acids.

This clone was seen only a few times. The genes are TRBV14 and TRBJ2-7, with TRBD1 as a possible D gene (6 bases). The germline gives CDR1 SGHDN, CDR2 FVKESK. This CDR3 has 14 amino acids. Trimming cost V 2 bases and J 6 bases, with 14 bases left between them. The CDR3, as DNA: TGTGCCAGCAGCCAATATCAGGGGCGCGGCGAGCAGTACTTC. This encodes CASSQYQGRGEQYF.

This clone has only one observation. J is TRBJ1-2 and V is TRBV4-1; no definite D call. Germline V gene data show CDR1 as MGHRA and CDR2 as YSYEKL. Trimming took off 1 base at V and 5 bases at J, with 11 bases between the two ends. This CDR3 has 14 amino acids. This CDR3 is CASSQVSGPYGYTF. As DNA, the CDR3 is TGCGCCAGCAGCCAAGTAAGTGGCCCATATGGCTACACCTTC.